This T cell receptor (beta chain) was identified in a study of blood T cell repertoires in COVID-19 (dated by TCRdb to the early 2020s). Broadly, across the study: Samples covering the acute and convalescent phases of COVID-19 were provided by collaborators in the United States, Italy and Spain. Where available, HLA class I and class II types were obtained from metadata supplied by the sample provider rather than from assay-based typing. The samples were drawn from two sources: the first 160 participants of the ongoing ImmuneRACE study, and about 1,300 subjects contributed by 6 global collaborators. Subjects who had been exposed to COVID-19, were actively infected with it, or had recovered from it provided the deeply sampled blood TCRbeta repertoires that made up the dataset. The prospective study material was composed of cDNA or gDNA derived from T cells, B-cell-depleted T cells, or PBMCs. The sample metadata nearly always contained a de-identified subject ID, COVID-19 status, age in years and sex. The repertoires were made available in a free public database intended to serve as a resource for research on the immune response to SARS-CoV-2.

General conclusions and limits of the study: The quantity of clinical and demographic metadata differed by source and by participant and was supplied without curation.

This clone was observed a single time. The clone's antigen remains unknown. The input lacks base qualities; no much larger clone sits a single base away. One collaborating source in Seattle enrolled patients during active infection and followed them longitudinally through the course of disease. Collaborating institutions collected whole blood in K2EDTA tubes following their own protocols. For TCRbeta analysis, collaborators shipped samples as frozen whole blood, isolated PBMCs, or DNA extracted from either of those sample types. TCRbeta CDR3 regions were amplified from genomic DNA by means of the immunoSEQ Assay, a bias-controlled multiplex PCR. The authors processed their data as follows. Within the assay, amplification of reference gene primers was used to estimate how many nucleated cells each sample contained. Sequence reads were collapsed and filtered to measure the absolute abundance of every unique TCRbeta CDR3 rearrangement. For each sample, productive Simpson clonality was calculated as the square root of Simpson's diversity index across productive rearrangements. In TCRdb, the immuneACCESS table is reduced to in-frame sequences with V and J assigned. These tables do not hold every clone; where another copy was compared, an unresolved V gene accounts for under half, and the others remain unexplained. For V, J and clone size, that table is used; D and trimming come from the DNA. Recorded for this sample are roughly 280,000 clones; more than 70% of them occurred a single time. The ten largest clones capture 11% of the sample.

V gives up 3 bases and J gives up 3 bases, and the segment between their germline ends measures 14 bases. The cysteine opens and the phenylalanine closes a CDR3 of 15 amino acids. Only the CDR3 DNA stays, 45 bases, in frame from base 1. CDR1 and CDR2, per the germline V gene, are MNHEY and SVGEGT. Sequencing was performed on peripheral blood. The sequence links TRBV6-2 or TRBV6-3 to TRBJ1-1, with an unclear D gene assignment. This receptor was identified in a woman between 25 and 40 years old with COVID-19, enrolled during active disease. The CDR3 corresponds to CASSYPDIFYTEAFF. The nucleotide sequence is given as TGTGCCAGCAGTTATCCCGACATATTCTACACTGAAGCTTTCTTT.